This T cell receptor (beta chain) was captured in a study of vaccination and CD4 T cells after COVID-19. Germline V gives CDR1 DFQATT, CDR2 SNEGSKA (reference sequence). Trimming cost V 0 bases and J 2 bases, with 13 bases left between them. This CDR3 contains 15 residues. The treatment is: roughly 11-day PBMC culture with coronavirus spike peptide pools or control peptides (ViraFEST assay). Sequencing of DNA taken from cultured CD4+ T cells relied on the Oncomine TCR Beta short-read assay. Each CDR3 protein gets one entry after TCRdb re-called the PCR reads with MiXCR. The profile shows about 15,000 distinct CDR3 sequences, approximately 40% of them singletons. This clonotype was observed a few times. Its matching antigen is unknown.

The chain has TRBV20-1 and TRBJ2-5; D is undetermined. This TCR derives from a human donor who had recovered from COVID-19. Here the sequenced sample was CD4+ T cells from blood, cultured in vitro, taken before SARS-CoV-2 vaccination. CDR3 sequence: CSARERLTNQETQYF. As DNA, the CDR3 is TGCAGTGCTAGAGAAAGGCTTACTAATCAAGAGACCCAGTACTTC.